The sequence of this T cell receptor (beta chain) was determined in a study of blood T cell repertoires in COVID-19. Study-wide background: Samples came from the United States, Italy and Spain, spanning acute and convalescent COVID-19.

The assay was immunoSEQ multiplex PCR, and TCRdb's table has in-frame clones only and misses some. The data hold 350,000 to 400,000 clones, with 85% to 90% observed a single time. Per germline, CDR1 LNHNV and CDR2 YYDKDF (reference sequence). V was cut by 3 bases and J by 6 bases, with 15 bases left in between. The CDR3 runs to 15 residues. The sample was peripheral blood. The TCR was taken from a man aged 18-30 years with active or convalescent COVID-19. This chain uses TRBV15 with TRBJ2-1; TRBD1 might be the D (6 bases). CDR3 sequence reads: CATSRGGQLINEQFF. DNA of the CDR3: TGTGCCACCAGCAGGGGCGGACAGTTAATCAATGAGCAGTTCTTC.